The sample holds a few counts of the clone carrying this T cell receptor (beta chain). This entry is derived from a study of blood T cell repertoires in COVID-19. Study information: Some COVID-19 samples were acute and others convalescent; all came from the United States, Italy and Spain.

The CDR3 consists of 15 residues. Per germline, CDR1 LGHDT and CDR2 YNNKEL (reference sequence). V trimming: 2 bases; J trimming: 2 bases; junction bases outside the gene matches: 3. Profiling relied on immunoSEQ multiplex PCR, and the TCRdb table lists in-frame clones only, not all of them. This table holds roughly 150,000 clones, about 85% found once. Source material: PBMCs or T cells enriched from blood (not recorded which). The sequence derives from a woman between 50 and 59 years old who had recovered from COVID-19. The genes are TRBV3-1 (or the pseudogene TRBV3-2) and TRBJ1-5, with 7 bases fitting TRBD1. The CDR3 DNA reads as TGTGCCAGCAGCCAAAAGGGGGCGGGCAATCAGCCCCAGCATTTT. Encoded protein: CASSQKGAGNQPQHF.